These 27 T cell receptor beta chains were all obtained from the same sample, sequenced in a study of PD-L1 blockade in urothelial cancer. The method was immunoSEQ multiplex PCR; TCRdb's version includes in-frame clones alone and lacks a portion of them. The table has around 87,000 clones, over 80% seen once. Stated time point: peripheral blood 6 weeks after treatment start. Sequenced here: PBMCs, sampled around atezolizumab (anti-PD-L1) treatment. These receptors were collected from a man aged 65 to 79 with urothelial cancer.

This clone was recorded once. The chain couples TRBV7-9 to TRBJ2-1, with 8 bases identical to TRBD2. The germline gives CDR1 SEHNR, CDR2 FQNEAQ (reference sequence). Trimming took 6 bases from V and 1 from J; bases not matched to a gene: 5. This CDR3 contains 15 residues. The CDR3 loop is CASSPTSDSYNEQFF. The DNA of the CDR3 is TGTGCCAGCAGTCCGACTAGCGATTCCTACAATGAGCAGTTCTTC. The full variable domain, completed using reference TRBV7-9 and TRBJ2-1, is DTGVSQNPRHKITKRGQNVTFRCDPISEHNRLYWYRQTLGQGPEFLTYFQNEAQLEKSRLLSDRFSAERPKGSFSTLEIQRTEQGDSAMYLCASSPTSDSYNEQFFGPGTRLTVL.

This clone was picked up a small number of times. The chain couples TRBV2 to TRBJ2-4; D gene unclear. The V and J ends lost 6 bases and 1 base respectively, with 10 bases between them. The CDR3 is 14 amino acids. Germline CDR1 reads SNHLY; CDR2 reads FYNNEI. CDR3 nucleotide sequence: TGTGCCAGCAGCTATGAATTGGCCAAAAACATTCAGTACTTC. Amino acid sequence: CASSYELAKNIQYF.

The genes are TRBV5-4 and TRBJ1-2, with 7 bases aligning to TRBD1. V lost 5 bases and J lost 6; bases outside the gene matches: 7. The CDR3 totals 13 residues. Germline V gene lookup returns CDR1 SGHNT and CDR2 YYREEE (reference sequence). DNA of the CDR3: TGTGCCAGCAGTTCGGTGAGGGGGCATGGCTACACCTTC. The encoded protein is CASSSVRGHGYTF.

The chain couples TRBV5-4 to TRBJ2-7; 8 positions match TRBD2. This CDR3 comprises 16 residues. V shed 0 bases, J shed 0 bases, and the junction held 5 bases outside the gene matches. Germline CDR1 and CDR2: SGHNT and YYREEE (reference sequence). CDR3 nucleotides: TGTGCCAGCAGCTTGGCGGGAGGGTCCCTCTCCTACGAGCAGTACTTC. Its protein product is CASSLAGGSLSYEQYF.

The gene calls are TRBV5-1 and TRBJ2-5; 7 bases map to TRBD1. The CDR3 is 13 residues long. With V trimmed by 3 bases and J by 3 bases, 2 bases remained unmatched. The germline CDR1 and CDR2 sequences are SGHRS and YFSETQ. The CDR3 nucleotides are TGCGCCAGCAGCTACAGGGGAGAAGAGACCCAGTACTTC. It specifies CASSYRGEETQYF.

The chain employs TRBV5-7 and TRBJ1-1; the D gene is possibly TRBD1 (5 bases). TRBV5-7 is treated as an ORF (open reading frame) with a function not yet certain. The CDR3 runs 15 residues. Trimming shortened V by 4 bases and J by 1 base, and 14 bases separated the two germline ends. CDR3 region: CASSPWGGENTEAFF. Here the CDR3 DNA reads TGTGCCAGCAGCCCATGGGGGGGGGAGAACACTGAAGCTTTCTTT.

The chain is built from TRBV6-6 and TRBJ1-6; D is perhaps TRBD1 (5 bases). V dropped 7 bases and J dropped 5 bases, with 12 bases sitting between them. This CDR3 region has 14 residues. Germline loops: CDR1 MNHNY, CDR2 SVGAGI (reference sequence). The CDR3 loop is CASTTVGNNSPLHF. CDR3 DNA: TGTGCCAGCACGACAGTAGGAAATAATTCACCCCTCCACTTT.

The chain uses TRBV5-4 and TRBJ2-7, with 9 bases matching TRBD1. The CDR3 length is 14 residues. The V gene end was trimmed by 3 bases and the J gene end by 7 bases; junction bases not matched to a gene: 8. The germline V gene has CDR1 SGHNT and CDR2 YYREEE (reference sequence). CDR3 sequence (DNA): TGTGCCAGCAGCTCGGGGACAGGGCACCGGGAGCAGTACTTC. This sequence encodes CASSSGTGHREQYF.

The chain employs TRBV2 and TRBJ1-5; TRBD1 is a possible D gene (5 bases). The germline gives CDR1 SNHLY, CDR2 FYNNEI. Trimming cost V 6 bases and J 0 bases, with 12 bases left between them. The CDR3 loop spans 15 amino acids. This CDR3 is CASRGQGISNQPQHF. In nucleotides, the CDR3 is TGTGCCAGCAGAGGGCAGGGTATTAGCAATCAGCCCCAGCATTTT.

This rearrangement joins TRBV19 to TRBJ1-4; no firm D call. V lost 5 bases to trimming and J lost 6 bases, with 13 bases between them. From germline, CDR1 is LNHDA and CDR2 SQIVND (reference sequence). This CDR3 has 14 amino acids. Here the CDR3 DNA reads TGTGCCAGTAGTTCGGTGGGCCTGGATGAAAAACTGTTTTTT. It yields the protein CASSSVGLDEKLFF.

The chain has TRBV6-5 and TRBJ1-2; 10 positions agree with TRBD1. The CDR3 covers 15 residues. V lost 2 bases, J lost 4 bases, and 4 bases stayed unmatched. Per germline, CDR1 MNHEY and CDR2 SVGAGI. CDR3 in DNA: TGTGCCAGCAGTTACCTTAGGACAGGGGGCTATGGCTACACCTTC. Translated, it gives CASSYLRTGGYGYTF.

The V gene is TRBV12-5, the J gene TRBJ1-2; a possible D gene is TRBD1 (5 bases). The CDR3 has 16 residues. CDR1 and CDR2 from the germline V gene are LGHNT and FRNRAP. The ends were cut back, 1 base at V and 8 bases at J, with 20 bases in the middle. The CDR3 region has the DNA TGTGCTAGTGGTTTGGATGCGGGGTACGGGGCTTACGGCTACACCTTC. Its translation is CASGLDAGYGAYGYTF.

The chain carries TRBV6-5 and TRBJ1-3, with TRBD1 as a possible D gene (5 bases). V was shortened by 5 bases and J by 4 bases, with 15 bases between the two germline ends. The CDR3 is 15 residues long. CDR1 MNHEY and CDR2 SVGAGI come from the germline V gene. CDR3 sequence (DNA): TGTGCCAGCAGTACCACAGGCGGGGCAGGAAACACCATATATTTT. Translating gives CASSTTGGAGNTIYF.

This chain's CDR3 is CASSTEGGTLITGELFF. The CDR3 nucleotides read TGTGCCAGCAGCACGGAAGGGGGAACCTTAATCACCGGGGAGCTGTTTTTT. This chain joins TRBV7-8 and TRBJ2-2; possibly TRBD1 for D (6 bases). The CDR3 is 17 amino acids. The germline V and J ends were trimmed by 5 bases and 4 bases, with 20 bases remaining between them. The germline V gene encodes CDR1 SGHVS and CDR2 FQNEAQ.

J is TRBJ2-5 and V is TRBV11-3; D uncertain. This CDR3 is 13 amino acids long. The V gene lost 4 bases and the J gene lost 4 bases, with 10 bases spanning the gap. The germline gives CDR1 SGHNT, CDR2 YENEEA. DNA of the CDR3: TGTGCCAGCAGCTCCGACCCGGGAGAGACCCAGTACTTC. This encodes CASSSDPGETQYF.

The chain links TRBV6-5 to TRBJ2-7; D uncertain. The germline gives CDR1 MNHEY, CDR2 SVGAGI. Trimming took off 4 bases at V and 2 bases at J, with 9 bases between the two ends. This CDR3 has 13 residues. The CDR3 region is CASSLENTYEQYF. The CDR3 DNA follows: TGTGCCAGCAGTTTGGAGAATACCTACGAGCAGTACTTC.

The J gene is TRBJ2-3, the V gene TRBV5-1; a weak D match, TRBD1 (6 bases). CDR1 is SGHRS and CDR2 is YFSETQ in the germline V gene. There are 15 residues in the CDR3. The V end lost 0 bases, the J end lost 2 bases, and 10 bases lay between the germline ends. The CDR3, as DNA: TGCGCCAGCAGCTTGGAGCAGGGGACCACAGATACGCAGTATTTT. This gives the protein CASSLEQGTTDTQYF. Combining the CDR3 with reference TRBV5-1 and TRBJ2-3 gives the whole variable domain KAGVTQTPRYLIKTRGQQVTLSCSPISGHRSVSWYQQTPGQGLQFLFEYFSETQRNKGNFPGRFSGRQFSNSRSEMNVSTLELGDSALYLCASSLEQGTTDTQYFGPGTRLTVL.

The chain has TRBV5-1 and TRBJ1-1; D is unclear. Germline CDR1 and CDR2: SGHRS and YFSETQ. This CDR3 region has 14 residues. V lost 0 bases, J lost 1 base, and 7 bases lay in between. The CDR3 protein is CASSLEPWNTEAFF. The CDR3 DNA is TGCGCCAGCAGCTTGGAGCCGTGGAACACTGAAGCTTTCTTT.

The chain has TRBV27 and TRBJ1-5; D is possibly TRBD1 (6 bases). V gave up 2 bases and J gave up 5 bases, with 10 bases separating them. Germline CDR1 and CDR2: MNHEY and SMNVEV (reference sequence). CDR3 length: 14 residues. The CDR3, as DNA: TGTGCCAGCAGTTTAGTCAGGGGCGATCAGCCCCAGCATTTT. It is translated as CASSLVRGDQPQHF.

This clone was observed a single time. This chain uses TRBV18 with TRBJ2-1; 7 bases align to TRBD1. This CDR3 is built from 13 residues. Germline V gene sequence: CDR1 KGHSH, CDR2 LQKENI. Unmatched junction bases numbered 5, after V lost 5 bases and J lost 7 bases. This CDR3 reads CASSTPTGNEQFF. The CDR3 bases are TGTGCCAGCTCAACCCCGACAGGGAATGAGCAGTTCTTC.

In this sample, this clone turned up once. The chain uses TRBV6-1 and TRBJ1-5; 8 nucleotides align to TRBD1. The trim removed 3 bases at V and 7 bases at J, leaving 8 bases unmatched. The CDR3 is made up of 15 amino acids. From germline, CDR1 is MNHNS and CDR2 SASEGT. The CDR3 region has the DNA TGTGCCAGCAGTGACCCAGGGACAGGAAAACAGCCCCAGCATTTT. Translated: CASSDPGTGKQPQHF.

V gene TRBV11-2 combines with J gene TRBJ2-2, with no clear D. The V and J ends lost 3 bases and 1 base respectively, with 9 bases between them. The CDR3 totals 15 residues. Germline-derived CDR1 and CDR2 are SGHAT and FQNNGV. The CDR3 loop reads CASSLNILNTGELFF. In DNA, the CDR3 is TGTGCCAGCAGCTTGAACATTCTGAACACCGGGGAGCTGTTTTTT.

The rearrangement joins TRBV11-2 to TRBJ2-5; D is possibly TRBD2 (6 bases). The CDR3 sequence is 14 residues long. Germline V CDR1 and CDR2: SGHAT, FQNNGV. V gave up 8 bases and J gave up 5 bases, with 18 bases separating them. CDR3 residues: CASQLYGGGETQYF. For the CDR3, the DNA is TGTGCCAGCCAGCTGTACGGGGGAGGTGAGACCCAGTACTTC.

This clone was observed once. The sample carries other DNA sequences with the same CDR3. The chain employs TRBV7-2 and TRBJ1-1, with 7 bases lining up with TRBD1. Germline values: CDR1 SGHTA, CDR2 FQGNSA. The CDR3 sequence is 14 residues long. V shed 3 bases, J shed 0 bases, and the junction held 1 base outside the gene matches. The CDR3 DNA is TGTGCCAGCAGCTTGACAGGGCTGAACACTGAAGCTTTCTTT. It is translated as CASSLTGLNTEAFF. Combining the CDR3 with reference TRBV7-2 and TRBJ1-1 gives the whole variable domain GAGVSQSPSNKVTEKGKDVELRCDPISGHTALYWYRQSLGQGLEFLIYFQGNSAPDKSGLPSDRFSAERTGGSVSTLTIQRTQQEDSAVYLCASSLTGLNTEAFFGQGTRLTVV.

The V and J genes are TRBV6-1 and TRBJ2-1; 11 bases map to TRBD2. The CDR3 covers 14 residues. Germline CDR1 MNHNS, CDR2 SASEGT. Trimming cost V 6 bases and J 3 bases; bases outside gene matches: 1. The CDR3 loop reads CASSLAGGYNEQFF. CDR3 coding DNA: TGTGCCAGCAGCCTAGCGGGGGGCTACAATGAGCAGTTCTTC.

The chain is built from TRBV5-4 and TRBJ2-3; TRBD1 matches 10 bases. V was clipped by 4 bases and J by 8 bases; unmatched bases: 7. CDR3 size: 14 residues. Germline CDR1 is SGHNT and CDR2 is YYREEE (reference sequence). The CDR3 bases are TGTGCCAGCAGCGCGGACAGGGGGAGCGCTACGCAGTATTTT. Its protein product is CASSADRGSATQYF. Full variable domain (remainder filled in from reference TRBV5-4 and TRBJ2-3): ETGVTQSPTHLIKTRGQQVTLRCSSQSGHNTVSWYQQALGQGPQFIFQYYREEENGRGNFPPRFSGLQFPNYSSELNVNALELDDSALYLCASSADRGSATQYFGPGTRLTVL.

This clone was observed a handful of times. For the CDR3, the DNA is TGCGCCAGCAGTGATGACTATCAGGGGACAGATACGCAGTATTTT. It codes for CASSDDYQGTDTQYF. The gene calls are TRBV10-1 and TRBJ2-3; a possible D gene is TRBD1 (6 bases). Germline V CDR1 and CDR2: WNHNN, SYGVQD (reference sequence). Trimming took off 3 bases at V and 3 bases at J, with 13 bases between the two ends. CDR3 length: 15 residues.